This T cell receptor beta chain is drawn from a study of blood T cell repertoires in COVID-19. Study overall: PBMCs, B-cell-depleted T cells, or T cells provided the cDNA or gDNA that made up the material.

Germline V CDR1 and CDR2: SGHAT, FQNNGV. The trim removed 4 bases at V and 7 bases at J, leaving 14 bases unmatched. CDR3 length equals 16 residues. The table lists this clone with a count of one. The authors' processing: From reference gene primer amplification, estimates of nucleated cell counts were derived. Method: immunoSEQ multiplex PCR; TCRdb's copy keeps in-frame clones and lacks some. V, J and clone size are those of that table, while D and trimming were read from the DNA. The sample lists over 140,000 clones; more than 60% were seen once. The chain is built from TRBV11-2 and TRBJ1-2; 8 bases align to TRBD1. The sequence was obtained from a woman aged 45-65 years with active or convalescent COVID-19. The sequenced sample consisted of peripheral blood. CDR3 nucleotide sequence: TGTGCCAGCAGCTCAAGTAGGCGACAGGGGAGCTCTGGCTACACCTTC. It translates to CASSSSRRQGSSGYTF. Full variable domain (missing parts from reference TRBV11-2 and TRBJ1-2): EAGVAQSPRYKIIEKRQSVAFWCNPISGHATLYWYQQILGQGPKLLIQFQNNGVVDDSQLPKDRFSAERLKGVDSTLKIQPAKLEDSAVYLCASSSSRRQGSSGYTFGSGTRLTVV.